The sample holds one count of the clone carrying this T cell receptor beta chain. This specimen belongs to a study of T cells after posttransplantation cyclophosphamide. CDR3 length: 19 amino acids. Trimming cost V 3 bases and J 1 base; bases outside gene matches: 15. In germline, CDR1 is MDHEN, CDR2 SYDVKM. Produced via immunoSEQ multiplex PCR; TCRdb's table is partial and in-frame only. The repertoire consists of over 20,000 clones, with about 98% occurring once and the leading ten covering about 0.13%. The related graft donor's blood sample was taken on the day of bone marrow donation. This clonotype originated in a man in his forties or fifties in good health, CMV-negative, and a related stem cell transplant donor. Sequencing used naive CD8+ T cells sorted from PBMCs. The J gene is TRBJ1-1, the V gene TRBV28; 9 bases are a match to TRBD1. The CDR3 region has the DNA TGTGCCAGCAGTTTTGAGGTTAAACAGGGGGCGAGAAGGAACACTGAAGCTTTCTTT. This gives the protein CASSFEVKQGARRNTEAFF.